The next 25 T cell receptor beta chains were all read from a single sample in a study of post-analysis software for immune sequencing data. Study findings and constraints: About 5 TRBV segments were significantly more frequent in patients than in controls. TRBV5-6, TRBV5-1 and TRBV20-1 were among these segments.

Unique molecular identifiers had been added to the TCR beta cDNA libraries. One entry per CDR3 protein results from TCRdb running MiXCR on the PCR reads. The data hold around 400,000 distinct CDR3 sequences, with approximately 39% observed a single time. These receptors have no known antigen. The sequencing input was blood. These receptors all come from a girl aged 2 to 10 with multiple sclerosis.

The chain joins TRBV7-9 to TRBJ2-7; 8 nucleotides match TRBD1. J gave up 5 bases and V 4 bases, and 10 bases lay outside the gene matches. Germline assignment: CDR1 SEHNR and CDR2 FQNEAQ (reference sequence). The CDR3 length is 15 residues. The CDR3 region has the DNA TGTGCCAGCAGCTACACAGGACAGGGAAGCCACGAGCAGTACTTC. Protein sequence: CASSYTGQGSHEQYF.

The chain links TRBV7-2 to TRBJ2-7; possibly TRBD2 for D (6 bases). The CDR3 spans 14 residues. Between the trimmed V and J ends, which lost 5 bases and 7 bases, there was a span of 18 bases. Germline CDR1 reads SGHTA; CDR2 reads FQGNSA. In DNA form, the CDR3 reads TGTGCCAGCAGCCCTAGACTAGTCGGCTATGAGCAGTACTTC. Its translation is CASSPRLVGYEQYF.

The chain carries TRBV14 and TRBJ2-7; 7 positions match TRBD2. The CDR3 length is 16 residues. Trimming at V came to 1 base and at J to 0 bases, leaving 6 bases not matched to a gene. The germline V gene has CDR1 SGHDN and CDR2 FVKESK. CDR3 protein: CASSQGPGGISYEQYF. The CDR3 DNA sequence: TGTGCCAGCAGCCAAGGTCCGGGAGGAATCTCCTACGAGCAGTACTTC. Full variable domain (rest looked up from reference TRBV14 and TRBJ2-7): EAGVTQFPSHSVIEKGQTVTLRCDPISGHDNLYWYRRVMGKEIKFLLHFVKESKQDESGMPNNRFLAERTGGTYSTLKVQPAELEDSGVYFCASSQGPGGISYEQYFGPGTRLTVT.

The chain employs TRBV7-2 and TRBJ2-1; 9 bases fit TRBD2. This CDR3 is 17 amino acids long. Germline V gene lookup returns CDR1 SGHTA and CDR2 FQGNSA. Trimming at V came to 4 bases and at J to 5 bases, leaving 12 bases not matched to a gene. CDR3 protein: CASSSIVGASGDNEQFF. DNA for the CDR3: TGTGCCAGCAGCTCCATAGTCGGGGCTAGCGGGGACAATGAGCAGTTCTTC.

The gene calls are TRBV18 and TRBJ2-4; TRBD2 matches 9 bases. Germline V gene sequence: CDR1 KGHSH, CDR2 LQKENI. CDR3 length: 18 residues. The trim removed 2 bases at V and 3 bases at J, leaving 11 bases unmatched. For the CDR3, the DNA is TGTGCCAGCTCACCATATAGCGGGAGAGGCTCGGGCAAAAACATTCAGTACTTC. This translates into CASSPYSGRGSGKNIQYF.

This rearrangement joins TRBV6-5 to TRBJ2-7, with D perhaps matching TRBD1 (5 bases). The length of the CDR3 is 15 residues. Between the trimmed V and J ends, which lost 0 bases and 5 bases, there was a span of 14 bases. Germline CDR1 reads MNHEY; CDR2 reads SVGAGI. This CDR3 is CASSYSWQGENEQYF. CDR3 nucleotide sequence: TGTGCCAGCAGTTACTCGTGGCAGGGCGAGAACGAGCAGTACTTC.

The chain employs TRBV10-3 and TRBJ2-1; 9 nucleotides match TRBD1. Per germline, CDR1 ENHRY and CDR2 SYGVKD. CDR3 length: 19 residues. Germline trimming cut 0 bases from V and 0 bases from J; bases unmatched to any gene: 9. The CDR3 region has the DNA TGTGCCATCAGTGAGTCGACAGGGGGACGGCACCCCTCCTACAATGAGCAGTTCTTC. Protein: CAISESTGGRHPSYNEQFF.

This chain joins TRBV3-1 and TRBJ2-1; possibly TRBD1 or TRBD2 for D (5 bases each). CDR3 size: 14 residues. Germline lookup yields CDR1 LGHDT and CDR2 YNNKEL (reference sequence). V lost 4 bases, J lost 9 bases, and 16 bases lay in between. The CDR3 DNA sequence: TGTGCCAGCAGCCCAGGGACGCCTGGGAGTGAGCAGTTCTTC. It translates to CASSPGTPGSEQFF.

The gene calls are TRBV29-1 and TRBJ2-7; D might be TRBD2 (5 bases). From germline, CDR1 is SQVTM and CDR2 ANQGSEA. This CDR3 contains 15 residues. Trimming left V 4 bases short and J 0 bases short, with 16 bases between. The CDR3: CSVGFYGGSSYEQYF. DNA of the CDR3: TGCAGCGTTGGCTTCTATGGCGGGTCCTCCTACGAGCAGTACTTC.

The sample holds a few counts of this clonotype. The chain uses TRBV7-8 and TRBJ2-1, with 7 bases lining up with TRBD1. J gave up 0 bases and V 5 bases, and 7 bases lay outside the gene matches. The CDR3 is made up of 16 amino acids. Germline lookup yields CDR1 SGHVS and CDR2 FQNEAQ. The CDR3 DNA reads TGTGCCAGCAGCCTCCTAGGGGGCGGCTCCTACAATGAGCAGTTCTTC. Translating it yields CASSLLGGGSYNEQFF. Full variable domain (remainder filled in from reference TRBV7-8 and TRBJ2-1): GAGVSQSPRYKVAKRGQDVALRCDPISGHVSLFWYQQALGQGPEFLTYFQNEAQLDKSGLPSDRFFAERPEGSVSTLKIQRTQQEDSAVYLCASSLLGGGSYNEQFFGPGTRLTVL.

This clonotype came up a few times. The chain links TRBV6-5 to TRBJ2-5, with D unresolved. The germline gives CDR1 MNHEY, CDR2 SVGAGI. V was shortened by 9 bases and J by 10 bases, with 6 bases between the two germline ends. The CDR3 sequence is 8 residues long. The CDR3 spells CARRNQYF. CDR3 sequence (DNA): TGTGCCAGGAGGAACCAGTACTTC.

DNA for the CDR3: TGTGCCAGCAGTTTAAGGGGGCGGGGTAAATCCTACAATGAGCAGTTCTTC. Translated: CASSLRGRGKSYNEQFF. The genes are TRBV12-3 or TRBV12-4 and TRBJ2-1, with D perhaps TRBD1 (7 bases). With 2 bases removed from V and 1 base from J, the gap between germline ends came to 15 bases. The CDR3 is 17 residues long.

The V call is TRBV6-1, the J call TRBJ2-5, with a tentative D call TRBD1 (7 bases). This CDR3 region has 15 residues. V lost 2 bases, J lost 5 bases, and 15 bases lay in between. The germline gives CDR1 MNHNS, CDR2 SASEGT. CDR3 in DNA: TGTGCCAGCAGTGAAATTGGAGGGGGCGGTGAGACCCAGTACTTC. It translates to CASSEIGGGGETQYF.

The V and J genes are TRBV18 and TRBJ2-6, with TRBD1 matching 7 bases. Germline-derived CDR1 and CDR2 are KGHSH and LQKENI. The CDR3 is 18 amino acids. V dropped 4 bases and J dropped 0; count of bases not matched to a gene: 9. The CDR3 loop reads CASSQPGQQRSGANVLTF. The CDR3 DNA reads TGTGCCAGCTCACAACCGGGACAGCAACGCTCTGGGGCCAACGTCCTGACTTTC.

Only one count was recorded for this clonotype. One base away lies a much larger clone, so this may be a sequencing read error. This rearrangement joins TRBV15 to TRBJ2-5; D unclear. Trimming took 0 bases from V and 5 from J, leaving 13 bases between them. The CDR3 extends over 15 amino acids. Germline-derived CDR1 and CDR2 are LNHNV and YYDKDF (reference sequence). The CDR3 coding sequence is TGTGCCACCAGCAGAGAGCTTACCGTCGTGGAGACCCAGTACTTC. Amino acid sequence: CATSRELTVVETQYF.

This rearrangement joins TRBV6-1 to TRBJ2-5; no clear D gene. The DNA end is a closer match to TRBJ2-7, so the J assignment may be wrong. Germline V gene sequence: CDR1 MNHNS, CDR2 SASEGT. The CDR3 totals 13 residues. CDR3 residues: CASRSREWNEQYF. The DNA of the CDR3 is TGTGCCAGCAGGTCTAGGGAATGGAACGAGCAGTACTTC.

The chain combines TRBV15 with TRBJ2-3, with 9 bases fitting TRBD1. CDR1 and CDR2 (germline): LNHNV, YYDKDF (reference sequence). The CDR3 totals 14 residues. Germline trimming cut 10 bases from V and 3 bases from J; bases unmatched to any gene: 8. The DNA of the CDR3 is TGTGCCATTCTGATACAGGGGGCAACAGATACGCAGTATTTT. It translates to CAILIQGATDTQYF.

The V and J genes are TRBV18 and TRBJ2-1; TRBD1 aligns across 9 bases. The junction had 2 bases not matched to a gene; V was cut back by 3 bases and J by 2 bases. The CDR3 runs 15 residues. Germline CDR1 is KGHSH and CDR2 is LQKENI. The CDR3 region has the DNA TGTGCCAGCTCACCCAGGACAGGGGCCTACAATGAGCAGTTCTTC. It translates to CASSPRTGAYNEQFF.

The CDR3 sequence: CASRQTREGYTF. In DNA form, the CDR3 reads TGTGCCAGCAGGCAGACCCGTGAGGGCTACACCTTC. This rearrangement joins TRBV2 to TRBJ1-2, with D hard to call. The CDR3 covers 12 residues. Trimming stripped 6 bases from V and 8 bases from J, with 13 bases between. Per the germline V gene, CDR1 is SNHLY and CDR2 is FYNNEI.

This clonotype has ten or more counts. The chain joins TRBV6-4 to TRBJ1-2, with D perhaps matching TRBD1 (5 bases). Trimming took off 2 bases at V and 8 bases at J, with 12 bases between the two ends. The CDR3 covers 13 residues. CDR1 MRHNA and CDR2 SNTAGT come from the germline V gene. The CDR3 spells CASSDPGTKGYTF. Here the CDR3 DNA reads TGTGCCAGCAGTGACCCCGGGACCAAAGGCTACACCTTC.

The CDR3 bases are TGTGCCAGCTCAACAGCCTCTGGGGCCAACGTCCTGACTTTC. Its protein product is CASSTASGANVLTF. The rearrangement links TRBV18 to TRBJ2-6; D call uncertain. V lost 5 bases and J lost 0, with 5 bases in between. Germline CDR1 and CDR2: KGHSH and LQKENI. This CDR3 is 14 amino acids long.

This clonotype has a count of ten or more. The chain couples TRBV6-5 to TRBJ2-7, with D hard to call. Trimming pared 1 base from V and 7 bases from J, leaving 8 bases between. This CDR3 is 12 amino acids long. CDR1 is MNHEY and CDR2 is SVGAGI in the germline V gene. CDR3 in DNA: TGTGCCAGCAGTTACTTACGTGGGGAGCAGTACTTC. Translation gives CASSYLRGEQYF.

The chain links TRBV20-1 to TRBJ1-5; the match to TRBD1 covers 12 bases. Looked up from germline, CDR1 is DFQATT and CDR2 is SNEGSKA (reference sequence). V lost 6 bases and J lost 5; bases outside the gene matches: 5. This CDR3 is 14 amino acids long. In nucleotides, the CDR3 is TGCAGTGCAAAAGGGACAGGGGGCTATCAGCCCCAGCATTTT. The encoded protein is CSAKGTGGYQPQHF.

The rearrangement links TRBV7-9 to TRBJ2-5; no definite D call. The J call may be in error: the DNA end matches TRBJ2-7 better. CDR1 is SEHNR, CDR2 FQNEAQ, per germline (reference sequence). The CDR3 length is 12 residues. The CDR3 bases are TGTGCCAGCAGCTGGAGCTCAGTCGAGCAGTACTTC. Translated, it gives CASSWSSVEQYF.

This chain connects TRBV20-1 to TRBJ1-4; tentatively, D is TRBD1 (6 bases). The CDR3 sequence is 13 residues long. The germline CDR1 and CDR2 sequences are DFQATT and SNEGSKA (reference sequence). Trimming pared 1 base from V and 6 bases from J, leaving 9 bases between. The CDR3 loop reads CSARVRGYEKLFF. CDR3 coding DNA: TGCAGTGCTAGAGTCAGGGGTTATGAAAAACTGTTTTTT.